The 14 T cell receptor beta chains below were found in one sample sequenced in a study of T cells after yellow fever vaccination (dated by TCRdb to the late 2010s). The method was 5' RACE. The sequencer listed for this sample is Illumina HiSeq 2500. TCRdb itself trimmed the public reads at Q25 with fastp, ran MiXCR and retained productive beta chains. Entries that share a CDR3 protein sequence are merged under the most common genes and DNA. This sample is represented by some 120,000 distinct CDR3 sequences; approximately 8.4% of them were singletons. Clones ranked in the top ten supply roughly 27% of the sample. The treatment or condition label, as the study defines it: live attenuated yellow fever vaccine strain. The material was CD8+ T cells sorted from PBMCs, obtained 45 days after the yellow fever booster vaccination. The source of these receptors is a man aged 25 to 40 who received the YFV17D yellow fever vaccine.

This clonotype appeared a few times. The chain has TRBV6-5 and TRBJ2-3, with D possibly matching TRBD1 (5 bases). Trimming took 2 bases from V and 6 from J, leaving 12 bases between them. The CDR3 length is 14 residues. Germline V gene lookup returns CDR1 MNHEY and CDR2 SVGAGI. Written as DNA, the CDR3 is TGTGCCAGCAGTTACGACGGTGGGGCTGATACGCAGTATTTT. Translation gives CASSYDGGADTQYF.

This clonotype showed up many times. The chain couples TRBV29-1 to TRBJ2-7; the match to TRBD1 covers 7 bases. Trimming at V came to 4 bases and at J to 4 bases, leaving 7 bases not matched to a gene. The V gene's germline CDR1 is SQVTM and CDR2 ANQGSEA. CDR3 length: 13 amino acids. CDR3 sequence (DNA): TGCAGCGTTGGAGGGACAGACCCTTACGAGCAGTACTTC. Its translation is CSVGGTDPYEQYF.

This clonotype was counted ten times or more. The rearrangement links TRBV6-5 to TRBJ2-7; D uncertain. Germline lookup yields CDR1 MNHEY and CDR2 SVGAGI. The V end was cut by 4 bases, the J end by 5 bases, with 15 bases between. This CDR3 spans 14 amino acids. The CDR3 nucleotides read TGTGCCAGCAGTTCCCAACCTGTGATCCACGAGCAGTACTTC. Translated: CASSSQPVIHEQYF.

V is TRBV28 and J is TRBJ2-7; D might be TRBD2 (6 bases). CDR1 is MDHEN, CDR2 SYDVKM, per germline. The CDR3 runs to 15 residues. Trimming left V 3 bases short and J 2 bases short, with 14 bases between. The CDR3 loop is CASSFLAGPTYEQYF. The CDR3 coding sequence is TGTGCCAGCAGTTTTTTGGCGGGGCCCACCTACGAGCAGTACTTC.

This clonotype showed up many times. This rearrangement joins TRBV4-3 to TRBJ2-2; possibly TRBD2 for D (6 bases). V lost 4 bases, J lost 5 bases, and 17 bases lay in between. Germline loops: CDR1 LGHNA, CDR2 YSLEER. The CDR3 length is 16 residues. CDR3 nucleotides: TGCGCCAGCAGCCTCGTATACGGGAGTGATACCGGGGAGCTGTTTTTT. Translation gives CASSLVYGSDTGELFF.

This clonotype occurred many times. The chain combines TRBV28 with TRBJ2-5; tentative D call: TRBD1 (5 bases). The CDR3 is made up of 13 amino acids. Germline lookup yields CDR1 MDHEN and CDR2 SYDVKM. Between the trimmed V and J ends, which lost 8 bases and 3 bases, there was a span of 13 bases. CDR3 region: CASAHPTEETQYF. DNA of the CDR3: TGTGCCAGCGCCCACCCGACAGAAGAGACCCAGTACTTC.

The CDR3 DNA reads TGTGCCAGTAGTATAGCGACCAACTACGAGCAGTACTTC. This encodes CASSIATNYEQYF. The rearrangement links TRBV19 to TRBJ2-7, with no clear D. Germline-derived CDR1 and CDR2 are LNHDA and SQIVND (reference sequence). This CDR3 is 13 amino acids long. V lost 1 base to trimming and J lost 3 bases, with 7 bases between them.

This clonotype was observed a few times. This sequence joins TRBV2 and TRBJ2-1; D not resolved. This CDR3 contains 13 residues. The V and J ends lost 3 bases and 4 bases respectively, with 7 bases between them. Germline CDR1 and CDR2: SNHLY and FYNNEI. The CDR3 protein is CASSDPGYNEQFF. The CDR3 bases are TGTGCCAGCAGTGACCCAGGTTACAATGAGCAGTTCTTC.

This clonotype was detected ten times or more. The CDR3 protein is CASSPPSGGADTQYF. The CDR3 coding sequence is TGTGCCAGCAGCCCACCCAGCGGAGGGGCAGATACGCAGTATTTT. The gene calls are TRBV5-6 and TRBJ2-3; perhaps TRBD2 as D (6 bases). Looked up from germline, CDR1 is SGHDT and CDR2 is YYEEEE. V lost 4 bases and J 4 bases, leaving 16 bases between the germline ends. The CDR3 has 15 amino acids.

The chain links TRBV28 to TRBJ2-7, with D hard to call. The CDR3 consists of 11 residues. The germline V gene encodes CDR1 MDHEN and CDR2 SYDVKM. V was cut by 8 bases and J by 0 bases, with 5 bases left in between. The CDR3 protein is CASRGSYEQYF. The CDR3 DNA sequence: TGTGCCAGCCGCGGCTCCTACGAGCAGTACTTC.

This clonotype was recorded many times. V and J are TRBV7-8 and TRBJ1-4; 9 nucleotides match TRBD1. The germline gives CDR1 SGHVS, CDR2 FQNEAQ. CDR3 size: 14 residues. After removal of 5 bases from V and 7 bases from J, the junction contained 5 bases not matched to a gene. The CDR3 nucleotides read TGTGCCAGCAGCCTGGGACAGGGAGGTGAAAAACTGTTTTTT. Translating it yields CASSLGQGGEKLFF. Full variable domain (outside the CDR3, taken from reference TRBV7-8 and TRBJ1-4): GAGVSQSPRYKVAKRGQDVALRCDPISGHVSLFWYQQALGQGPEFLTYFQNEAQLDKSGLPSDRFFAERPEGSVSTLKIQRTQQEDSAVYLCASSLGQGGEKLFFGSGTQLSVL.

This clonotype was picked up many times. The chain couples TRBV7-3 to TRBJ2-5; the D gene is possibly TRBD2 (6 bases). V shed 6 bases and J shed 6 bases, with 26 bases lying between them. The CDR3 contains 17 residues. CDR1 SGHTA and CDR2 FQGTGA come from the germline V gene. The CDR3 sequence: CASSYRPGTLGPKTQYF. The DNA for the CDR3 is TGTGCCAGCAGTTACAGACCCGGGACTTTAGGTCCGAAGACCCAGTACTTC. Filled out from reference TRBV7-3 and TRBJ2-5, the complete variable domain reads GAGVSQTPSNKVTEKGKYVELRCDPISGHTALYWYRQSLGQGPEFLIYFQGTGAADDSGLPNDRFFAVRPEGSVSTLKIQRTERGDSAVYLCASSYRPGTLGPKTQYFGPGTRLLVL.

Many counts were recorded for this clonotype. The CDR3 region is CASSVGLASYEQYF. CDR3 DNA: TGTGCCAGCAGCGTAGGACTAGCGTCCTACGAGCAGTACTTC. The chain carries TRBV9 and TRBJ2-7; TRBD2 matches at 8 bases. V lost 0 bases to trimming and J lost 1 base; unmatched junction nucleotides: 0. This CDR3 comprises 14 residues. Germline V gene data show CDR1 as SGDLS and CDR2 as YYNGEE.

This chain connects TRBV27 to TRBJ1-6; 9 bases line up with TRBD1. CDR3 size: 18 residues. With V trimmed by 5 bases and J by 3 bases, 11 bases remained unmatched. The V gene's germline CDR1 is MNHEY and CDR2 SMNVEV (reference sequence). Here the CDR3 DNA reads TGTGCCAGCAGTCCCCGCTGGGACAGGGTTTACTATAATTCACCCCTCCACTTT. Translation gives CASSPRWDRVYYNSPLHF.